The 27 T cell receptor beta chains in this list originate from one sample, sequenced in a study of neoadjuvant anti-PD-1 for oral cavity cancer. Generated by immunoSEQ multiplex PCR, the TCRdb table keeps only in-frame clones and is missing some. The data hold more than 8,000 clones, with roughly three fifths observed a single time. Stated time point: after neoadjuvant nivolumab, at surgical resection. The material sequenced was PBMCs, taken after nivolumab (anti-PD-1) treatment. The receptors were sampled from a person between 35 and 79 years old with oral cavity squamous cell carcinoma.

J is TRBJ2-2 and V is TRBV28, with D uncertain. The V end lost 2 bases, the J end lost 5 bases, and 21 bases lay between the germline ends. The germline CDR1 and CDR2 sequences are MDHEN and SYDVKM. The CDR3 runs to 18 residues. DNA of the CDR3: TGTGCCAGCAGTTTAGGTTTGGGCCCCCCTAGACGGACCGGGGAGCTGTTTTTT. Encoded protein: CASSLGLGPPRRTGELFF.

The chain recombines TRBV10-1 with TRBJ2-2; 9 bases line up with TRBD2. From germline, CDR1 is WNHNN and CDR2 SYGVQD (reference sequence). CDR3 length: 15 amino acids. V shed 5 bases and J 8 bases; nucleotides not matched to a gene: 9. The CDR3, as DNA: TGCGCCAGCAGTCGACTAGCGGCCTTCGGGGGGGAGCTGTTTTTT. Amino acid sequence: CASSRLAAFGGELFF.

The rearrangement uses TRBV7-2 and TRBJ2-3, with unresolved D. V was pared by 6 bases and J by 7 bases, with 11 bases between. CDR1 is SGHTA, CDR2 FQGNSA, per germline. The CDR3 is 12 residues long. In DNA form, the CDR3 reads TGTGCCAGCAGGGATCAGGATAATACGCAGTATTTT. Protein sequence: CASRDQDNTQYF.

The chain combines TRBV9 with TRBJ2-1; 12 nucleotides match TRBD2. CDR3 length: 17 residues. V shed 2 bases, J shed 4 bases, and the junction held 7 bases outside the gene matches. The germline CDR1 and CDR2 sequences are SGDLS and YYNGEE. In nucleotides, the CDR3 is TGTGCCAGCAGCGTTCTAGCGGGGGGGCCTGAGTACAATGAGCAGTTCTTC. Amino acid sequence: CASSVLAGGPEYNEQFF. The variable domain in full, with the rest retrieved from reference TRBV9 and TRBJ2-1, is DSGVTQTPKHLITATGQRVTLRCSPRSGDLSVYWYQQSLDQGLQFLIQYYNGEERAKGNILERFSAQQFPDLHSELNLSSLELGDSALYFCASSVLAGGPEYNEQFFGPGTRLTVL.

The chain joins TRBV5-4 to TRBJ1-6; D uncertain. Between the trimmed V and J ends, which lost 1 base and 7 bases, there was a span of 12 bases. The CDR3 extends over 15 amino acids. Germline values: CDR1 SGHNT, CDR2 YYREEE (reference sequence). CDR3 bases: TGTGCCAGCAGCTTGCGGTCAAGTACGAATTCACCCCTCCACTTT. This encodes CASSLRSSTNSPLHF.

V gene TRBV5-6 combines with J gene TRBJ2-1; 7 positions match TRBD1. The CDR3 covers 16 residues. Trimming cost V 3 bases and J 6 bases; bases outside gene matches: 12. Germline V gene sequence: CDR1 SGHDT, CDR2 YYEEEE. The CDR3 loop reads CASSSRDRGYFNEQFF. CDR3 coding DNA: TGTGCCAGCAGCTCCAGGGACAGAGGATACTTCAATGAGCAGTTCTTC.

J is TRBJ2-1 and V is TRBV15; the D gene is possibly TRBD2 (5 bases). Trimming took 1 base from V and 4 from J, leaving 8 bases between them. CDR1 is LNHNV and CDR2 is YYDKDF in the germline V gene (reference sequence). The CDR3 runs to 14 residues. The CDR3 DNA reads TGTGCCACCAGCAGAGTAAGAGGGTACAATGAGCAGTTCTTC. It specifies CATSRVRGYNEQFF.

The chain couples TRBV6-1 to TRBJ2-2, with 10 positions matching TRBD2. With V trimmed by 4 bases and J by 4 bases, 15 bases remained unmatched. The CDR3 has 19 residues. Germline assignment: CDR1 MNHNS and CDR2 SASEGT. CDR3 protein: CASSARSGLAGASTGELFF. The CDR3 nucleotides read TGTGCCAGCAGTGCCCGAAGTGGGCTAGCGGGGGCCAGCACCGGGGAGCTGTTTTTT.

This clone came up a few times. The chain is built from TRBV5-4 and TRBJ2-3, with TRBD2 matching over 9 bases. The CDR3 has 16 residues. V lost 0 bases and J lost 4; bases outside the gene matches: 6. Germline CDR1 and CDR2: SGHNT and YYREEE (reference sequence). In DNA, the CDR3 is TGTGCCAGCAGCTTGGGGGATAGCGGGGGCCCAGATACGCAGTATTTT. Its translation is CASSLGDSGGPDTQYF.

The V call is TRBV23-1, the J call TRBJ2-2, with 7 positions matching TRBD1. TRBV23-1 qualifies as an ORF whose function is uncertain. The CDR3 consists of 18 residues. V lost 11 bases and J lost 5; bases outside the gene matches: 23. This CDR3 is CAGRMLRLPGQLTGELFF. The CDR3 coding sequence is TGCGCCGGACGCATGCTACGTTTACCGGGACAGTTGACCGGGGAGCTGTTTTTT.

V gene TRBV10-3 combines with J gene TRBJ1-3; D gene uncertain. The germline V gene has CDR1 ENHRY and CDR2 SYGVKD. CDR3 size: 13 residues. The V end lost 6 bases, the J end lost 4 bases, and 10 bases lay between the germline ends. The CDR3 reads CAIREASGNTIYF. The CDR3 nucleotides read TGTGCCATCAGAGAGGCATCCGGAAACACCATATATTTT.

This clone was counted between two and nine times. This chain joins TRBV6-1 and TRBJ1-1; D is undetermined. Germline assignment: CDR1 MNHNS and CDR2 SASEGT. The CDR3 is made up of 13 amino acids. Trimming left V 8 bases short and J 3 bases short, with 13 bases between. The CDR3: CASSRVWDTEAFF. The DNA for the CDR3 is TGTGCCAGCTCTCGGGTGTGGGACACTGAAGCTTTCTTT.

The chain has TRBV9 and TRBJ2-7, with a tentative D call TRBD2 (7 bases). The V end lost 4 bases, the J end lost 0 bases, and 17 bases lay between the germline ends. This CDR3 region has 16 residues. Looked up from germline, CDR1 is SGDLS and CDR2 is YYNGEE. CDR3 in amino acids: CASSPSGGRSSYEQYF. The DNA of the CDR3 is TGTGCCAGCAGCCCTTCGGGGGGCCGTAGCTCCTACGAGCAGTACTTC.

J is TRBJ1-2 and V is TRBV4-1; 8 bases map to TRBD1. J gave up 7 bases and V 3 bases, and 16 bases lay outside the gene matches. The CDR3 sequence is 17 residues long. CDR1 and CDR2 from the germline V gene are MGHRA and YSYEKL. The CDR3 region is CASSQTPGQAAAAGYTF. CDR3 DNA sequence: TGCGCCAGCAGCCAGACTCCGGGACAGGCCGCCGCAGCTGGCTACACCTTC.

This chain uses TRBV5-1 with TRBJ1-3; perhaps TRBD1 as D (5 bases). The CDR3 totals 14 residues. V was shortened by 5 bases and J by 3 bases, with 12 bases between the two germline ends. Germline CDR1 and CDR2: SGHRS and YFSETQ. The CDR3 nucleotides read TGCGCCAGCAGGGTTGGGGCGGATGGAAACACCATATATTTT. It codes for CASRVGADGNTIYF.

The sample holds a few counts of this clone. The chain combines TRBV2 with TRBJ1-5; tentatively, D is TRBD1 (6 bases). Trimming left V 5 bases short and J 2 bases short, with 10 bases between. Germline V lookup: CDR1 SNHLY, CDR2 FYNNEI. This CDR3 is built from 14 residues. CDR3 coding DNA: TGTGCCAGCAGTAAAGGGGGAGGCAATCAGCCCCAGCATTTT. Translated, it gives CASSKGGGNQPQHF.

This clone was seen a single time. The V and J genes are TRBV6-1 and TRBJ2-7, with D perhaps assigned TRBD1 or TRBD2 (5 bases each). CDR1 is MNHNS, CDR2 SASEGT, per germline. Trimming took 4 bases from V and 9 from J, leaving 16 bases between them. This CDR3 comprises 13 residues. The CDR3 nucleotides are TGTGCCAGCAGTGCCCGGGGCCAAGGCTGGCAGTACTTC. This codes for CASSARGQGWQYF.

The rearrangement uses TRBV6-1 and TRBJ1-5; D is perhaps TRBD1 (6 bases). The V end lost 4 bases, the J end lost 4 bases, and 23 bases lay between the germline ends. The CDR3 extends over 18 amino acids. The germline CDR1 and CDR2 sequences are MNHNS and SASEGT. CDR3 sequence (DNA): TGTGCCAGCAGTGGGAGCCAGGGGTCCCTAGGGGGAAATCAGCCCCAGCATTTT. The encoded protein is CASSGSQGSLGGNQPQHF.

The rearrangement links TRBV6-1 to TRBJ2-5; D call uncertain. CDR1 is MNHNS, CDR2 SASEGT, per germline. The germline V and J ends were trimmed by 2 bases and 13 bases, with 17 bases remaining between them. CDR3 size: 13 residues. CDR3 in DNA: TGTGCCAGCAGTGAAACCGCAGGATGGCCCCCGTACTTC. Its protein product is CASSETAGWPPYF.

V is TRBV11-2 and J is TRBJ2-2, with TRBD2 as a possible D gene (6 bases). Germline assignment: CDR1 SGHAT and CDR2 FQNNGV. The V end lost 5 bases, the J end lost 7 bases, and 14 bases lay between the germline ends. This CDR3 region has 14 residues. The CDR3 DNA reads as TGTGCCAGCAGCGACCTATTGCGGGGCGGGGAGCTGTTTTTT. Residues: CASSDLLRGGELFF.

In this sample, this clone turned up once. The genes are TRBV19 and TRBJ1-1, with 7 bases identical to TRBD1. V lost 5 bases, J lost 5 bases, and 5 bases stayed unmatched. Per the germline V gene, CDR1 is LNHDA and CDR2 is SQIVND (reference sequence). This CDR3 contains 13 residues. The chain's CDR3 is CASSARGGTEAFF. CDR3 in DNA: TGTGCCAGTAGTGCCAGGGGGGGAACTGAAGCTTTCTTT.

This clone has just a few counts. V is TRBV7-9 and J is TRBJ2-1; 7 positions agree with TRBD2. V trimming: 5 bases; J trimming: 8 bases; junction bases outside the gene matches: 18. There are 17 residues in the CDR3. The germline gives CDR1 SEHNR, CDR2 FQNEAQ (reference sequence). The chain's CDR3 is CASSPLGLMGGIDEQFF. CDR3 in DNA: TGTGCCAGCAGCCCCCTGGGGCTTATGGGAGGGATCGATGAGCAGTTCTTC.

V and J are TRBV7-2 and TRBJ2-7; 15 bases match TRBD2. This CDR3 spans 17 amino acids. V shed 5 bases and J 1 base; nucleotides not matched to a gene: 6. CDR1 and CDR2 from the germline V gene are SGHTA and FQGNSA. CDR3 sequence reads: CASSPGLAGGRSYEQYF. For the CDR3, the DNA is TGTGCCAGCAGCCCGGGACTAGCGGGGGGTCGTTCCTACGAGCAGTACTTC.

This clone showed up just once. CDR3 sequence: CAITPGLAGYNEQFF. The CDR3, as DNA: TGTGCCATCACCCCGGGACTAGCGGGATACAATGAGCAGTTCTTC. The chain carries TRBV10-3 and TRBJ2-1, with 13 bases aligning to TRBD2. Germline-derived CDR1 and CDR2 are ENHRY and SYGVKD. The CDR3 has 15 amino acids. J was trimmed by 4 bases and V by 7 bases; bases with no gene match: 4.

This chain joins TRBV18 and TRBJ1-2; 8 bases map to TRBD1. CDR1 is KGHSH and CDR2 is LQKENI in the germline V gene. V trimming: 2 bases; J trimming: 5 bases; junction bases outside the gene matches: 7. The CDR3 is 15 residues long. The chain's CDR3 is CASSPMDRDRYGYTF. CDR3 nucleotides: TGTGCCAGCTCACCAATGGACAGGGATCGGTATGGCTACACCTTC.

The chain recombines TRBV7-9 with TRBJ1-2, with D tentatively TRBD1 (5 bases). The CDR3 has 12 residues. The V gene lost 5 bases and the J gene lost 8 bases, with 12 bases spanning the gap. Per the germline V gene, CDR1 is SEHNR and CDR2 is FQNEAQ (reference sequence). The CDR3 DNA reads as TGTGCCAGCAGCCTGGGGGGGAGAGGCTACACCTTC. Its translation: CASSLGGRGYTF.

In its sample, this clone was seen a few times. The chain links TRBV5-5 to TRBJ2-5, with D perhaps TRBD1 or TRBD2 (6 bases each). The CDR3 is made up of 14 amino acids. V lost 2 bases, J lost 3 bases, and 11 bases lay in between. Germline V gives CDR1 SGHKS, CDR2 YYEKEE (reference sequence). In DNA form, the CDR3 reads TGTGCCAGCAGCTTTGGGGGGACAAAAGAGACCCAGTACTTC. It is translated as CASSFGGTKETQYF.